This section outlines one T cell receptor beta chain sequence together with its context. Trimming at V came to 0 bases and at J to 2 bases, leaving 0 bases not matched to a gene. The CDR3 runs 14 residues. Looked up from germline, CDR1 is MNHEY and CDR2 is SVGEGT. The study drew participants aged about 18 to 95 years from some 24 US areas. People in the exposed group encountered a COVID-19 case within 2 weeks before entering the study. Assay used: immunoSEQ multiplex PCR; TCRdb lists only in-frame clones, some missing. The data contain 430,000 or so clones, around nine tenths of them singletons. The source of the sample is a study of blood T cell repertoires in COVID-19.

The source of this sequence is a woman between 18 and 30 years old who had been exposed to COVID-19. The V and J genes are TRBV6-2 or TRBV6-3 and TRBJ1-2; 7 positions match TRBD1. Sequenced input: PBMCs or T cells enriched from blood (not recorded which). CDR3 sequence (DNA): TGTGCCAGCAGTTACTCGGGACAGAACTATGGCTACACCTTC. The encoded protein is CASSYSGQNYGYTF.